This is a list of T cell receptor beta chains from one sample in a study of tumour-infiltrating T cells in Burkitt lymphoma. The protocol was immunoSEQ multiplex PCR, while the TCRdb copy is restricted to in-frame clones and leaves out a portion. The sample records approximately 46,000 clones, about a third being singletons. The sequenced sample was tumor tissue. These TCRs come from a human donor with Burkitt lymphoma. CDR3s leave out the opening cysteine and the closing phenylalanine or tryptophan. The order of the fields is V gene, J gene, clone size, CDR3 protein. Clone size is stated in some rows and not others, as once, few, many or a class when expanded.

V gene: TRBV7-9; J gene: TRBJ2-5; clone size: NA; CDR3 protein: ASSADRVLQETQY
V gene: TRBV5-1; J gene: TRBJ2-3; clone size: once; CDR3 protein: ASSPAVSASTDTQY
V gene: TRBV25-1; J gene: TRBJ2-3; clone size: NA; CDR3 protein: ASTQGGRGRRATQY
V gene: TRBV9; J gene: TRBJ2-6; clone size: NA; CDR3 protein: ASSNGGNSGANVLT
V gene: TRBV2; J gene: TRBJ1-4; clone size: NA; CDR3 protein: ASSVQGTNEKLF
V gene: TRBV2; J gene: TRBJ1-6; clone size: NA; CDR3 protein: ASRTAKQGIDTPLH
V gene: TRBV6-1; J gene: TRBJ1-6; clone size: few; CDR3 protein: ASSDPTGSSYNSPLH
V gene: TRBV5-6; J gene: TRBJ2-3; clone size: NA; CDR3 protein: ASSSRGGLSTDTQY
V gene: TRBV6-5; J gene: TRBJ2-5; clone size: NA; CDR3 protein: ASSVGETQY
V gene: TRBV6-6; J gene: TRBJ2-2; clone size: NA; CDR3 protein: ASSPPGGTVRELF
V gene: TRBV5-1; J gene: TRBJ1-2; clone size: NA; CDR3 protein: ASSLAAGGEGGYT
V gene: TRBV5-4; J gene: TRBJ1-1; clone size: NA; CDR3 protein: ASSSGGQGKPGAF
V gene: TRBV9; J gene: TRBJ2-7; clone size: NA; CDR3 protein: ASSVGGGFVEQY
V gene: TRBV7-2; J gene: TRBJ2-6; clone size: NA; CDR3 protein: ASGAGANVLT
V gene: TRBV10-3; J gene: TRBJ2-3; clone size: few; CDR3 protein: AISESQWDTQY
V gene: TRBV4-1; J gene: TRBJ2-7; clone size: few; CDR3 protein: ASSQGYRAYEQY
V gene: TRBV7-9; J gene: TRBJ1-1; clone size: NA; CDR3 protein: ASSSSGARTEAF
V gene: TRBV5-1; J gene: TRBJ2-7; clone size: few; CDR3 protein: ASSLIDGTYEQY
V gene: TRBV7-2; J gene: TRBJ2-3; clone size: NA; CDR3 protein: ASSLVAFTDTQY
V gene: TRBV4-2; J gene: TRBJ2-3; clone size: few; CDR3 protein: ASALAGSTDTQY
V gene: TRBV10-3; J gene: TRBJ1-2; clone size: NA; CDR3 protein: AISGQGADYGYT
V gene: TRBV9; J gene: TRBJ2-2; clone size: NA; CDR3 protein: ASSAIHRAANTGELF